A selection of T cell receptor beta chains follows, all from one sample in a study of T cell repertoires in cytomegalovirus infection. TCRdb re-called the reads through MiXCR, storing one row per CDR3 protein. The sample consists of a few hundred thousand distinct CDR3 sequences, 25% of them appearing once. Which antigens these TCRs recognize remains unknown. This material consisted of cultured PBMCs, taken from culture after CMV antigen stimulation. The receptors were gathered from a human donor in good health (CMV status not recorded). Some clones in this sample may be carry-over from other donors' samples. Each CDR3 is given with its conserved first and last residue. D genes are given only for firm matches. A clone size is listed for some rows: how often the clone was seen (once, few, many), or a class if it is expanded.

CDR3aa: CASSPHQDTEAFF
CDR3nt: TGTGCCAGCAGCCCCCACCAAGACACTGAAGCTTTCTTT
abundance: few
d_gene: .
j_gene: TRBJ1-1
v_gene: TRBV7-3

CDR3aa: CASSEGLAWNEQFF
CDR3nt: TGTGCCAGCAGCGAGGGACTAGCGTGGAATGAGCAGTTCTTC
abundance: many
d_gene: TRBD2
j_gene: TRBJ2-1
v_gene: TRBV5-8

CDR3aa: CASSLNQGDGYTF
CDR3nt: TGTGCCAGCAGTTTGAACCAGGGCGACGGCTACACCTTC
abundance: few
d_gene: .
j_gene: TRBJ1-2
v_gene: TRBV28

CDR3aa: CASSPIGLGLATEPDTQYF
CDR3nt: TGTGCCAGCAGCCCTATTGGGTTAGGACTAGCGACGGAACCAGATACGCAGTATTTT
abundance: many
d_gene: TRBD2
j_gene: TRBJ2-3
v_gene: TRBV11-2

CDR3aa: CASQVRSLYNEQFF
CDR3nt: TGTGCCAGCCAAGTCCGTTCGCTATACAATGAGCAGTTCTTC
abundance: .
d_gene: .
j_gene: TRBJ2-1
v_gene: TRBV27

CDR3aa: CASSYSISGYTF
CDR3nt: TGTGCCAGCAGTTACTCGATTAGTGGCTACACCTTC
abundance: .
d_gene: .
j_gene: TRBJ1-2
v_gene: TRBV6-6

CDR3aa: CASSQEGRGSNEKLFF
CDR3nt: TGCGCCAGCAGCCAAGAGGGCAGGGGCTCTAATGAAAAACTGTTTTTT
abundance: .
d_gene: .
j_gene: TRBJ1-4
v_gene: TRBV4-3

CDR3aa: CASSLSGVFTISSGANVLTF
CDR3nt: TGTGCCAGCAGTTTAAGCGGGGTATTCACGATAAGCTCTGGGGCCAACGTCCTGACTTTC
abundance: .
d_gene: TRBD2
j_gene: TRBJ2-6
v_gene: TRBV12-3/TRBV12-4

CDR3aa: CASTLGDRGFYEQYF
CDR3nt: TGTGCCAGCACCCTGGGGGACAGGGGGTTTTACGAGCAGTACTTC
abundance: .
d_gene: TRBD1
j_gene: TRBJ2-7
v_gene: TRBV28

CDR3aa: CASSTAQGGYTF
CDR3nt: TGTGCCAGTAGTACCGCTCAGGGAGGCTACACCTTC
abundance: .
d_gene: .
j_gene: TRBJ1-2
v_gene: TRBV19

CDR3aa: CASGLGGDNEQFF
CDR3nt: TGTGCTAGTGGTTTGGGGGGGGACAATGAGCAGTTCTTC
abundance: few
d_gene: .
j_gene: TRBJ2-1
v_gene: TRBV12-5

CDR3aa: CASSSKRGTEAFF
CDR3nt: TGTGCCAGCAGCTCAAAAAGAGGGACTGAAGCTTTCTTT
abundance: many
d_gene: .
j_gene: TRBJ1-1
v_gene: TRBV7-2

CDR3aa: CASSLSLYGYTF
CDR3nt: TGTGCCAGCAGTTTATCGCTCTATGGCTACACCTTC
abundance: .
d_gene: .
j_gene: TRBJ1-2
v_gene: TRBV12-3/TRBV12-4

CDR3aa: CASTREYLGGPDTQYF
CDR3nt: TGCGCCAGCACCCGAGAATATCTCGGGGGGCCAGATACGCAGTATTTT
abundance: .
d_gene: .
j_gene: TRBJ2-3
v_gene: TRBV4-3

CDR3aa: CASSLLENTEAFF
CDR3nt: TGTGCCAGCAGTTTACTAGAGAACACTGAAGCTTTCTTT
abundance: .
d_gene: .
j_gene: TRBJ1-1
v_gene: TRBV12-3/TRBV12-4

CDR3aa: CASSEETTSGIYNEQFF
CDR3nt: TGTGCCAGCAGTGAAGAAACCACTAGCGGGATCTACAATGAGCAGTTCTTC
abundance: many
d_gene: TRBD2
j_gene: TRBJ2-1
v_gene: TRBV6-1

CDR3aa: CASSPSERSYNEQFF
CDR3nt: TGTGCCAGCTCACCATCAGAGCGGAGCTACAATGAGCAGTTCTTC
abundance: .
d_gene: .
j_gene: TRBJ2-1
v_gene: TRBV18

CDR3aa: CASSLVVAGGSDTQYF
CDR3nt: TGTGCCAGCAGCTTAGTAGTAGCGGGAGGCTCAGATACGCAGTATTTT
abundance: .
d_gene: TRBD2
j_gene: TRBJ2-3
v_gene: TRBV7-2

CDR3aa: CSAIGTTLYEQYF
CDR3nt: TGCAGTGCGATCGGGACTACCCTCTACGAGCAGTACTTC
abundance: many
d_gene: TRBD2
j_gene: TRBJ2-7
v_gene: TRBV20-1

CDR3aa: CATSDSRNLYEQYF
CDR3nt: TGTGCCACCAGTGATTCCAGGAATCTCTACGAGCAGTACTTC
abundance: .
d_gene: .
j_gene: TRBJ2-7
v_gene: TRBV24-1